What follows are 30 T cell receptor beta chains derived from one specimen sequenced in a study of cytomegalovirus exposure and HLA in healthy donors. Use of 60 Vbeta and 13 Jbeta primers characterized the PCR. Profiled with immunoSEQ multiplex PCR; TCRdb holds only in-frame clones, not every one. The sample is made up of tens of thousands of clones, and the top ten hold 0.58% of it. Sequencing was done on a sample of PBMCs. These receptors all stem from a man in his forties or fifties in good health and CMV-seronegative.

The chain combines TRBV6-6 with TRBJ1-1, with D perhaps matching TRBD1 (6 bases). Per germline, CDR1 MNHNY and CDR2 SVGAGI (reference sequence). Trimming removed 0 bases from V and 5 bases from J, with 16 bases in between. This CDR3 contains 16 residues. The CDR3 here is CASSYSRLRQGTEAFF. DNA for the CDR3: TGTGCCAGCAGTTACTCGAGGCTTCGGCAGGGGACTGAAGCTTTCTTT.

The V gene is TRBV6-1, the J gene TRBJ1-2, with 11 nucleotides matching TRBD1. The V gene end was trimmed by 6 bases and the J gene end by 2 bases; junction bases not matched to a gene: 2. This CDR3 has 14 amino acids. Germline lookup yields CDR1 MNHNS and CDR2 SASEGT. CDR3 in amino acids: CASRDRGLNYGYTF. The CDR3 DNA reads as TGTGCCAGCAGGGACAGGGGGCTAAACTATGGCTACACCTTC.

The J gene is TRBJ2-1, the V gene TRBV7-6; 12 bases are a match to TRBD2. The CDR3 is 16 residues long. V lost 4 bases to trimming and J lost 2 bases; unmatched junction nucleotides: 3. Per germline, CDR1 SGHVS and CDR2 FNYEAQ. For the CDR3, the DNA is TGTGCCAGCAGCTCCCCTAGCGGGAGGGCCTACAATGAGCAGTTCTTC. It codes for CASSSPSGRAYNEQFF. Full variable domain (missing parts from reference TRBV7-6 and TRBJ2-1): GAGVSQSPRYKVTKRGQDVALRCDPISGHVSLYWYRQALGQGPEFLTYFNYEAQQDKSGLPNDRFSAERPEGSISTLTIQRTEQRDSAMYRCASSSPSGRAYNEQFFGPGTRLTVL.

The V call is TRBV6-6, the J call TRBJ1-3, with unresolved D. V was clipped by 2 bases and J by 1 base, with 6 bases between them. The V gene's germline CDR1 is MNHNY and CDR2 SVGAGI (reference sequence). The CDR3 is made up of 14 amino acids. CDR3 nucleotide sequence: TGTGCCAGCAGTTACCCGGGGTCTGGAAACACCATATATTTT. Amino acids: CASSYPGSGNTIYF.

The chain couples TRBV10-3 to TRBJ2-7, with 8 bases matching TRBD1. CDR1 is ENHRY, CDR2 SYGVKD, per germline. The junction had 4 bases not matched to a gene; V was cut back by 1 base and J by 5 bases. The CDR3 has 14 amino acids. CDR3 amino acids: CAISEWTGINEQYF. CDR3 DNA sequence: TGTGCCATCAGTGAGTGGACAGGGATAAACGAGCAGTACTTC.

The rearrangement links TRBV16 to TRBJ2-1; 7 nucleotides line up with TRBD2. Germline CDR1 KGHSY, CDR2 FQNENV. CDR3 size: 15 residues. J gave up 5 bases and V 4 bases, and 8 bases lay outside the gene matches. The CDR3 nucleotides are TGTGCCAGCAGCCCCCCGGGGGGAAGCCACAATGAGCAGTTCTTC. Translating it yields CASSPPGGSHNEQFF.

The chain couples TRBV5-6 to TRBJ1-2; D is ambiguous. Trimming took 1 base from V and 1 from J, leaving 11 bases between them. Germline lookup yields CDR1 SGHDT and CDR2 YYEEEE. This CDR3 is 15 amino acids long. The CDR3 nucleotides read TGTGCCAGCAGCTTGCTAGGAGCTGATAACTATGGCTACACCTTC. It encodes CASSLLGADNYGYTF.

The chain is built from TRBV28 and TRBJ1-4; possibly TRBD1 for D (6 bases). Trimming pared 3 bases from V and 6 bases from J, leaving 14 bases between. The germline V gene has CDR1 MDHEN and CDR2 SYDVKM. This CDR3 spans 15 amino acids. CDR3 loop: CASSFGGSGDEKLFF. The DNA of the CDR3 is TGTGCCAGCAGTTTCGGGGGGTCAGGGGATGAAAAACTGTTTTTT. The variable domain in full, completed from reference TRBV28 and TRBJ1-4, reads DVKVTQSSRYLVKRTGEKVFLECVQDMDHENMFWYRQDPGLGLRLIYFSYDVKMKEKGDIPEGYSVSREKKERFSLILESASTNQTSMYLCASSFGGSGDEKLFFGSGTQLSVL.

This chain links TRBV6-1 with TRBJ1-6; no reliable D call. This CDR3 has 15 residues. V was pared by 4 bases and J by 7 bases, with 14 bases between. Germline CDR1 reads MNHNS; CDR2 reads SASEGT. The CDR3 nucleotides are TGTGCCAGCAGTGGCCTAAGGACTGTCAATTCACCCCTCCACTTT. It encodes CASSGLRTVNSPLHF.

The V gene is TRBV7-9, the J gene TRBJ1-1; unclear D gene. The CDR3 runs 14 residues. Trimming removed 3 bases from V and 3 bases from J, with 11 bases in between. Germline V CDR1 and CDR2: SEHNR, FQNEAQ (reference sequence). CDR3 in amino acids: CASSFLTRDTEAFF. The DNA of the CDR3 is TGTGCCAGCAGCTTCCTGACGAGGGACACTGAAGCTTTCTTT.

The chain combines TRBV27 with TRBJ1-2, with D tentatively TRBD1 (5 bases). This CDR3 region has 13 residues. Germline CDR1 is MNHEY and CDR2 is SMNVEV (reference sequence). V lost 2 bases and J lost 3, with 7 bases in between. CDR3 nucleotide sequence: TGTGCCAGCAGTTTAACAGGTGACTATGGCTACACCTTC. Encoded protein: CASSLTGDYGYTF.

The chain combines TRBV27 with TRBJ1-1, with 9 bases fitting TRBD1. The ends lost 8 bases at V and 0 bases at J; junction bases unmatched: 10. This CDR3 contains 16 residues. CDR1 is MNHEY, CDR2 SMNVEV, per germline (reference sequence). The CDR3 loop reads CASSLGTGIMNTEAFF. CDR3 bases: TGTGCCAGCTCGTTGGGGACAGGGATCATGAACACTGAAGCTTTCTTT.

The CDR3 DNA reads as TGCGCCAGCAGCCATAGTTCCCCCTACGAGCAGTACTTC. Residues: CASSHSSPYEQYF. The gene calls are TRBV4-1 and TRBJ2-7; D is unclear. Germline V gene lookup returns CDR1 MGHRA and CDR2 YSYEKL. The CDR3 totals 13 residues. V lost 3 bases, J lost 2 bases, and 8 bases lay in between.

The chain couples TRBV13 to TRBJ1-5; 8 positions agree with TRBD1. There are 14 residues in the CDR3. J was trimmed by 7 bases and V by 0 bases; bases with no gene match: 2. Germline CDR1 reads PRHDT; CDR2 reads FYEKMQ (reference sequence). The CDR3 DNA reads TGTGCCAGCAGCTTAGGGACAGGGGCGCAGCCCCAGCATTTT. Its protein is CASSLGTGAQPQHF.

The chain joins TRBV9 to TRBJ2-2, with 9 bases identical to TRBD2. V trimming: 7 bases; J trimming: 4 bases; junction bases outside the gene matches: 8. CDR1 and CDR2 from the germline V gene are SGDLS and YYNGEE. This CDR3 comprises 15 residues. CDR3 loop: CASSGSSGVTGELFF. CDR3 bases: TGTGCCAGCTCTGGTTCTAGCGGGGTCACCGGGGAGCTGTTTTTT.

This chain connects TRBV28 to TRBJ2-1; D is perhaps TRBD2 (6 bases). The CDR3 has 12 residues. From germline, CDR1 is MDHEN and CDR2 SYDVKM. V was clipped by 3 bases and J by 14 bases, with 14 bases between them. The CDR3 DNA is TGTGCCAGCAGTTTTGGTTCCTCGGGGGAGTTCTTC. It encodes CASSFGSSGEFF.

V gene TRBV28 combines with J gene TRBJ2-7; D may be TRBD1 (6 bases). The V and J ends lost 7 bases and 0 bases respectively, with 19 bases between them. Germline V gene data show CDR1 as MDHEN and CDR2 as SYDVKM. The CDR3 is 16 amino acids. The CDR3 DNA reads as TGTGCCAGCACCTGGGCCCTTGGGGGCCTCTCCTACGAGCAGTACTTC. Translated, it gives CASTWALGGLSYEQYF.

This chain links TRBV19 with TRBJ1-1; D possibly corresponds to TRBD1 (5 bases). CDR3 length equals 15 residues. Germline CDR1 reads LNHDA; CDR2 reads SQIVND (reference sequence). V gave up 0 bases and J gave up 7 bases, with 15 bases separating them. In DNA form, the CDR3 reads TGTGCCAGTAGTATAGATCAGGGAGGTCTGGATGAAGCTTTCTTT. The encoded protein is CASSIDQGGLDEAFF.

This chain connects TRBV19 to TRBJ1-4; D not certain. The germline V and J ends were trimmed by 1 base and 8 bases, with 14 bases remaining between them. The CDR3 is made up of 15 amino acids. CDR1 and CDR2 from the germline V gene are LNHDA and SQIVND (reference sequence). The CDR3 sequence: CASSIARGSWEKLFF. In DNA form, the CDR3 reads TGTGCCAGTAGTATAGCTCGGGGAAGTTGGGAAAAACTGTTTTTT. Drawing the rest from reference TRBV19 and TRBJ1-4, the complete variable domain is DGGITQSPKYLFRKEGQNVTLSCEQNLNHDAMYWYRQDPGQGLRLIYYSQIVNDFQKGDIAEGYSVSREKKESFPLTVTSAQKNPTAFYLCASSIARGSWEKLFFGSGTQLSVL.

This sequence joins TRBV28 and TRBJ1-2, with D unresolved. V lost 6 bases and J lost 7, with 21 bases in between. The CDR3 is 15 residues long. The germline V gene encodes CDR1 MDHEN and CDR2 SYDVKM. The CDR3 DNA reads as TGTGCCAGCAGGGAACCCGGGGTGGCCGTTGGTGGCTACACCTTC. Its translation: CASREPGVAVGGYTF.

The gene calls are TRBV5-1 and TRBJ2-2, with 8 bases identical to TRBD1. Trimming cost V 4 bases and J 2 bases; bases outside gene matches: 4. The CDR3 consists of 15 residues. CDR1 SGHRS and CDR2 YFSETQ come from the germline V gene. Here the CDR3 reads CASSQGTGNTGELFF. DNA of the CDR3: TGCGCCAGCAGCCAAGGGACAGGCAACACCGGGGAGCTGTTTTTT.

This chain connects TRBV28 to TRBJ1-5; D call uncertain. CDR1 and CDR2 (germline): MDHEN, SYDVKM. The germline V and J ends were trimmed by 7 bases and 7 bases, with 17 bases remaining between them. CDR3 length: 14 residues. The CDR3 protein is CASMEGVSQQPQHF. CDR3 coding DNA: TGTGCCAGCATGGAGGGAGTTTCACAACAGCCCCAGCATTTT.

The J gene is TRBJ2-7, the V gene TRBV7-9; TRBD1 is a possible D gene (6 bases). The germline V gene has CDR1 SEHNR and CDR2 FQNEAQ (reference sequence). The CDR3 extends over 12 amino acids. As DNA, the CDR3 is TGTGCCAGCAGCCCTGACAGCAGGGCAGGGGTTGTT. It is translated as CASSPDSRAGVV.

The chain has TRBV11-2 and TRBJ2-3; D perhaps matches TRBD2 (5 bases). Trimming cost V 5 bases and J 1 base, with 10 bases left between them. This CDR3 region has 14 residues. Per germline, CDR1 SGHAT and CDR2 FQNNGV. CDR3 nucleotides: TGTGCCAGCAGCCCCCGGCGGGGCACAGATACGCAGTATTTT. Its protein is CASSPRRGTDTQYF.

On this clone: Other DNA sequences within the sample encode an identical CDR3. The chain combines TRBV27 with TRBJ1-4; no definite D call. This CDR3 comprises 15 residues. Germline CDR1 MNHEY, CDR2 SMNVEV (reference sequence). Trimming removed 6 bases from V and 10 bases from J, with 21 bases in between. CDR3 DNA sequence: TGTGCCAGCAGCTTAACCCGCGGCCTGGAGGGAAAACTGTTTTTT. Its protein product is CASSLTRGLEGKLFF.

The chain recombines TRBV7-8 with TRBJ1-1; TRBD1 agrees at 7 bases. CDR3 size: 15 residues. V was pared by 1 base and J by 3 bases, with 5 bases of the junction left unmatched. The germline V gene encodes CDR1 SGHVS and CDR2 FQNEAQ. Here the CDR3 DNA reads TGTGCCAGCAGCTTAGAGCCCACAGGGGACACTGAAGCTTTCTTT. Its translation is CASSLEPTGDTEAFF.

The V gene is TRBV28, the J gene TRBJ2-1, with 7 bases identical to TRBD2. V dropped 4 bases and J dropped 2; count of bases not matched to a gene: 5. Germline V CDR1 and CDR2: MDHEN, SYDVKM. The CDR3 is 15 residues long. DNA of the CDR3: TGTGCCAGCAGTTCTAGCGGACTTACCTACAATGAGCAGTTCTTC. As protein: CASSSSGLTYNEQFF. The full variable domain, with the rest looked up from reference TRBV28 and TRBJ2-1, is DVKVTQSSRYLVKRTGEKVFLECVQDMDHENMFWYRQDPGLGLRLIYFSYDVKMKEKGDIPEGYSVSREKKERFSLILESASTNQTSMYLCASSSSGLTYNEQFFGPGTRLTVL.

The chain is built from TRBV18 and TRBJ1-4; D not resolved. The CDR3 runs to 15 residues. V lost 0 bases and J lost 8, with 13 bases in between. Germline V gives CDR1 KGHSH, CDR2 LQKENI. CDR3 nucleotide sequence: TGTGCCAGCTCACCACCGAACGGAGACGGAGAAAAACTGTTTTTT. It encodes CASSPPNGDGEKLFF.

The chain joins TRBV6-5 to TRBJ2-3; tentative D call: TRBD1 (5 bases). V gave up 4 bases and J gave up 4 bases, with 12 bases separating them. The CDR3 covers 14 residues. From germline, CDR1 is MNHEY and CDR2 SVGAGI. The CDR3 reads CASSSRAASDTQYF. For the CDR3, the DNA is TGTGCCAGCAGTTCCAGGGCAGCATCAGATACGCAGTATTTT.

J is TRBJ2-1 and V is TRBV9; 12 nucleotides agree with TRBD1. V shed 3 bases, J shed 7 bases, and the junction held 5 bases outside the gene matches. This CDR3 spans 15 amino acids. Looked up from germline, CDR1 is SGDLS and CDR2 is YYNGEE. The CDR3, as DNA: TGTGCCAGCAGCGGCCGGGACAGGGGGCGTAATGAGCAGTTCTTC. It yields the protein CASSGRDRGRNEQFF.